This record looks at one T cell receptor (beta chain) sequence and its context. Its antigen is undetermined. V shed 1 base and J 5 bases; nucleotides not matched to a gene: 9. The CDR3 has 18 residues. Germline V gene sequence: CDR1 MNHEY, CDR2 SMNVEV (reference sequence). This sample was taken from a study of cytomegalovirus exposure and HLA in healthy donors. Primers for the PCR totalled 60 Vbeta and 13 Jbeta. The repertoire was sequenced with immunoSEQ multiplex PCR; TCRdb's copy has only in-frame clones and lacks some. The sample records about 170,000 clones, roughly 80% being singletons. General observations from the study: From TCR beta sequences, most subjects' HLA-A and HLA-B alleles were reportedly predicted accurately. Sequencing likely generated an artifact that appeared as a cluster of highly shared sequence variants. Specificity for CMV antigens was confirmed in vitro for a few of the CMV-associated chains.

Sequenced: PBMCs. The chain uses TRBV27 and TRBJ1-5; 12 nucleotides match TRBD1. The sequence derives from a male donor in good health and CMV-seronegative. CDR3 protein: CASSLLSPGTGGDQPQHF. CDR3 DNA: TGTGCCAGCAGTTTATTGTCCCCCGGGACAGGGGGCGATCAGCCCCAGCATTTT.